A single TCR beta chain is shown here with its context. The data stem from a study of blood T cell repertoires in COVID-19. The wider study: Samples came from the United States, Italy and Spain, spanning acute and convalescent COVID-19.

Using immunoSEQ multiplex PCR, the repertoire was profiled, and TCRdb retains in-frame clones only, with some absent. The repertoire includes about 70,000 clones, about nine tenths of them detected once, and approximately 30% sits in the top ten. The TCR sequence derives from a woman older than 75 with active or convalescent COVID-19. The sequencing input was peripheral blood.

As DNA, the CDR3 is TGTGCCAGCAGCGACCGGGACAGGGGAGCTTTCTTT. Amino acids: CASSDRDRGAFF. V usage is TRBV5-4 and J usage is TRBJ1-1; 10 nucleotides align to TRBD1. CDR3 length: 12 amino acids. Germline loops: CDR1 SGHNT, CDR2 YYREEE (reference sequence). The V gene end was trimmed by 4 bases and the J gene end by 10 bases; junction bases not matched to a gene: 4.